Reported below is one TCR beta chain. Its specificity is unknown. The data stem from a study of CD8+ T cells in alopecia areata. Overall study context: Treated individuals took tofacitinib by mouth, 5 to 10 mg twice daily. Patients given treatment had severity scored by the percentage of scalp area affected. Tofacitinib treatment spanned 6 to 18 months, with 6 months off drug afterward.

Treatment meaning: oral pan-JAK inhibitor, 5-10 mg twice daily. RNA, once extracted, was reverse transcribed into cDNA for use as the sequencing template. The data were produced by immunoSEQ multiplex PCR, yet TCRdb's version contains in-frame clones alone and is incomplete. Of about 250,000 clones in the sample, around 64% were seen once. Study observations and caveats: Persistence during tofacitinib was seen for many expanded lesional clones in scalp and blood.

The sequence derives from a human donor with alopecia areata. This material consisted of CD4+ T cells sorted from blood, taken around week 54, from a patient treated with tofacitinib.

The CDR3 DNA reads as TGTGCCTCTTGGGGGCAGGGTCGAAGGAACACTGAAGCTTTCTTT. Translated: CASWGQGRRNTEAFF. V is TRBV30 and J is TRBJ1-1; maybe TRBD1 (6 bases). CDR3 length equals 15 residues. The germline V and J ends were trimmed by 7 bases and 1 base, with 19 bases remaining between them. Germline loops: CDR1 GTSNPN, CDR2 SVGIG (reference sequence).